Listed below are T cell receptor beta chains from one sample, sequenced in a study of CD8 T cells in ankylosing spondylitis. MiXCR, applied by TCRdb to the 5' RACE reads, yields one record per CDR3 protein. Of around 300,000 distinct CDR3 sequences in the sample, more than 9% were seen once. Sequenced: blood, either unsorted or a sorted T cell fraction (not recorded which). The receptor source for this set is a female donor with ankylosing spondylitis or in good health (not recorded which). The CDR3 runs from the conserved cysteine through the conserved F or W. D genes are given only for firm matches. Size tells how often a clone was seen (once, few, many) or the class of an expanded clone, and some rows leave it out.

j_call	d_call	clone_size	v_call	cdr3_nt	cdr3_aa
TRBJ2-3	TRBD2	.	TRBV20-1	TGCTGTGCCTCCGGACTAGCAGCTAGCACAGATACGCAGTATTTT	CCASGLAASTDTQYF
TRBJ2-1	.	few	TRBV19	TGTGCCAGTAGTATATGGGGCGGATACAATGAGCAGTTCTTC	CASSIWGGYNEQFF
TRBJ2-2	.	.	TRBV7-6	TGTGCCAGCAGCTCTTTCGGGCGCACCGGGGAGCTGTTTTTT	CASSSFGRTGELFF
TRBJ1-2	.	.	TRBV7-9	TGTGCCAGCAGCTTACAGGGGACTAACTATGGCTACACCTTC	CASSLQGTNYGYTF
TRBJ2-4	TRBD1	few	TRBV28	TGTGCCAGCAGTTTAGTAGACAGGGACATTCAGTACTTC	CASSLVDRDIQYF
TRBJ2-1	TRBD2	many	TRBV10-3	TGTGCCATCAGTGAGTCAGCGGCTAGCGGGGGAGGCGAGCAGTTCTTC	CAISESAASGGGEQFF
TRBJ1-1	.	many	TRBV5-1	TGCGCCAGCAGCTTGGCCGGTAAGGCAAACGGTGAAGCTTTCTTT	CASSLAGKANGEAFF
TRBJ2-5	.	few	TRBV12-3/TRBV12-4	TGTGCCAGCAGTCTCCCCAGCCTACCGGAGACCCAGTACTTC	CASSLPSLPETQYF
TRBJ2-2	.	many	TRBV5-1	TGCGCCAGCAGCTCCGGGACCGTAGGCACCGGGGAGCTGTTTTTT	CASSSGTVGTGELFF
TRBJ2-3	.	many	TRBV20-1	TGCAGTGCTAGACCAGGTTCGGATACGCAGTATTTT	CSARPGSDTQYF
TRBJ1-1	.	many	TRBV20-1	TGCAGTGCTAGAGATTTGGTGGGCGCTTTCTTT	CSARDLVGAFF
TRBJ2-2	.	many	TRBV12-3/TRBV12-4	TGTGCCAGCCAGTCTACACCGAACACCGGGGAGCTGTTTTTT	CASQSTPNTGELFF
TRBJ2-7	.	many	TRBV12-3/TRBV12-4	TGTGCCAGCAGTCTCAGGGGTGAGCAGTACTTC	CASSLRGEQYF
TRBJ2-2	.	.	TRBV27	TGTGCCAGCAGTTTAGGGAGCAGGTCCAACACCGGGGAGCTGTTTTTT	CASSLGSRSNTGELFF
TRBJ2-1	TRBD2	many	TRBV4-3	TGCGCCAGCAGCCAAGGGAATAGCGGGAGAGGCAATGAGCAGTTCTTC	CASSQGNSGRGNEQFF
TRBJ2-1	TRBD2	many	TRBV4-1	TGCGCCAGCAGCAAGGGTACTAGCGGGGGCTACAATGAGCAGTTCTTC	CASSKGTSGGYNEQFF